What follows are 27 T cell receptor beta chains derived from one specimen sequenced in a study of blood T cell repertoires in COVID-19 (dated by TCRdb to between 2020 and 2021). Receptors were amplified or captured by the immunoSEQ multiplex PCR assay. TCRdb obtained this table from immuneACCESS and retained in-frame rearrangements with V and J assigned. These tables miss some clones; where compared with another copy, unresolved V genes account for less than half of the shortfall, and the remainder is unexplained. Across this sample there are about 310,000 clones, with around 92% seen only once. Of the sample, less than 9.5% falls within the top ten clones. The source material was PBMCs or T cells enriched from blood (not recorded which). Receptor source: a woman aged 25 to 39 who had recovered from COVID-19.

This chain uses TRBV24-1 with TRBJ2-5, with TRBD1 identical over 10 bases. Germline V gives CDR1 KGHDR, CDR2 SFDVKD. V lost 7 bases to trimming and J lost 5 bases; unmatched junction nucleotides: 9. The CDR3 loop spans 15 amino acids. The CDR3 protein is CATSLPTGGLETQYF. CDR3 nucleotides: TGTGCCACCAGCCTCCCGACAGGGGGCTTGGAGACCCAGTACTTC.

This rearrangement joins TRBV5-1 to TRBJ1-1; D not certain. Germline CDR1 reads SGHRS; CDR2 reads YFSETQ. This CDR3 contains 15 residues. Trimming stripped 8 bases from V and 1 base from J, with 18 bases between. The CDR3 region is CASSPLVSGNTEAFF. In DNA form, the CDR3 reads TGCGCCAGTAGTCCCCTAGTATCGGGGAACACTGAAGCTTTCTTT.

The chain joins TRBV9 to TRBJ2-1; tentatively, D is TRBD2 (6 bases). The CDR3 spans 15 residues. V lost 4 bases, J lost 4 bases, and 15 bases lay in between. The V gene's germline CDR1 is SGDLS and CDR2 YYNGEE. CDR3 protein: CASSSRSGLYNEQFF. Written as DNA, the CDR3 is TGTGCCAGCAGCTCGAGAAGCGGGCTTTACAATGAGCAGTTCTTC.

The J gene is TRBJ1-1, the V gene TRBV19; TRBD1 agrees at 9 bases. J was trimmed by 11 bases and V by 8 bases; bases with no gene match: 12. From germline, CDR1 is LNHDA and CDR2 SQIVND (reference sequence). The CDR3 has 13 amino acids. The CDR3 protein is CASQGQGHLYAFF. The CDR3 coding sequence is TGTGCCAGTCAAGGACAGGGGCACCTTTATGCTTTCTTT.

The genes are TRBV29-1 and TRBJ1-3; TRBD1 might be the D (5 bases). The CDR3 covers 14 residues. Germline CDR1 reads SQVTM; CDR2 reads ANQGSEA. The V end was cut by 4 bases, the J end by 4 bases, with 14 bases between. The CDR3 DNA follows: TGCAGCGTTGTAGTAAGGGGTTTAGGAAACACCATATATTTT. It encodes CSVVVRGLGNTIYF.

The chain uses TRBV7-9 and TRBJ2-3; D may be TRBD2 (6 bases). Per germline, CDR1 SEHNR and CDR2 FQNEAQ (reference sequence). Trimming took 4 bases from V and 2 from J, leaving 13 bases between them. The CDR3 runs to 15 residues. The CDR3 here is CASSYVWGDTDTQYF. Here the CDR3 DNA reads TGTGCCAGCAGCTATGTCTGGGGGGACACAGATACGCAGTATTTT.

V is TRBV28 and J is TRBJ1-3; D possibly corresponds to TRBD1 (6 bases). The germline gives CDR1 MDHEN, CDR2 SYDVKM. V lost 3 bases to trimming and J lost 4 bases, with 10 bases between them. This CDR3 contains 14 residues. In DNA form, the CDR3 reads TGTGCCAGCAGTTTTTTGGGGGCAGGAAACACCATATATTTT. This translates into CASSFLGAGNTIYF.

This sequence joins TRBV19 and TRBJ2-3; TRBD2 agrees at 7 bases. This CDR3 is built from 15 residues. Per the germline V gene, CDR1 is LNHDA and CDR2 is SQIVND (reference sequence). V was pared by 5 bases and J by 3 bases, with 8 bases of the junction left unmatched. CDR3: CASSGKGTITDTQYF. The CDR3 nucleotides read TGTGCCAGTAGTGGCAAGGGGACTATTACAGATACGCAGTATTTT.

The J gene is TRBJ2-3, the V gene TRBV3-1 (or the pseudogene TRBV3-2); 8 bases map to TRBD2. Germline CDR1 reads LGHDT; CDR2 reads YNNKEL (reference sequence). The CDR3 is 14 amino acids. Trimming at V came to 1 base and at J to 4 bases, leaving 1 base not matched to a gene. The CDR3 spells CASSQAGGPDTQYF. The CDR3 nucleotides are TGTGCCAGCAGCCAAGCGGGAGGGCCAGATACGCAGTATTTT.

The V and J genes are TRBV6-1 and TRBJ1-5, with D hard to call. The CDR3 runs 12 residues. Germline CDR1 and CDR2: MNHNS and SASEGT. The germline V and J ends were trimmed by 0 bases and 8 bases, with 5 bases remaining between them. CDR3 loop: CASSEASKPQHF. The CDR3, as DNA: TGTGCCAGCAGTGAAGCGAGCAAGCCCCAGCATTTT.

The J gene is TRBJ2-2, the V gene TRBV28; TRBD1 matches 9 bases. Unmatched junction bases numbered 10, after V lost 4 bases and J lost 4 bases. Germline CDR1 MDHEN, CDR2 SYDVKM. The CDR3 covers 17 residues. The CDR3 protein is CASSCPTGGASTGELFF. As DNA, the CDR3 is TGTGCCAGCAGTTGCCCAACAGGGGGCGCAAGCACCGGGGAGCTGTTTTTT.

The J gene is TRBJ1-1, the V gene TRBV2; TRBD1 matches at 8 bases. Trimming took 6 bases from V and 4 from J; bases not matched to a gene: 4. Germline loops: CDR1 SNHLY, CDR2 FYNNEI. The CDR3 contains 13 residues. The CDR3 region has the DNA TGTGCCAGCAGAGTCGGACAGGGCACTGAAGCTTTCTTT. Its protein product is CASRVGQGTEAFF.

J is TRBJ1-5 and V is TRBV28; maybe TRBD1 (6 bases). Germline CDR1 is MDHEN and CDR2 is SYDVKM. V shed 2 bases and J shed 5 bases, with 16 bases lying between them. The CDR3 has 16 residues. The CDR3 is CASSLRQVRGYQPQHF. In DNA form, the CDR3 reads TGTGCCAGCAGTTTAAGACAGGTGAGAGGGTATCAGCCCCAGCATTTT.

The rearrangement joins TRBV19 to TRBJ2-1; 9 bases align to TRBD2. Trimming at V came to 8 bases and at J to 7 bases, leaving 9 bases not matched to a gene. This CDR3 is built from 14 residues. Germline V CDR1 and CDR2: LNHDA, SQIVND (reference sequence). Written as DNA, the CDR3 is TGTGCCAGTCTTCCTAGCGGGGTCATAAATGAGCAGTTCTTC. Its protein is CASLPSGVINEQFF.

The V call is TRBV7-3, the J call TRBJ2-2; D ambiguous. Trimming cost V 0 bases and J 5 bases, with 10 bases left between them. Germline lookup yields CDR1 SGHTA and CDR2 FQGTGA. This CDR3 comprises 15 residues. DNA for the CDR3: TGTGCCAGCAGCTTAACATTCCAGGTTACCGGGGAGCTGTTTTTT. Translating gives CASSLTFQVTGELFF.

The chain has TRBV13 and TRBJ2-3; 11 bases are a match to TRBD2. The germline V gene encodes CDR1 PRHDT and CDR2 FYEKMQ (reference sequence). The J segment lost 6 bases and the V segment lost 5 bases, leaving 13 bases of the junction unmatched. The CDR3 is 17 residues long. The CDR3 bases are TGTGCCAGCAGCCTGATAGCGGGAGGGCTGGCGGTGGATACGCAGTATTTT. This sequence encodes CASSLIAGGLAVDTQYF.

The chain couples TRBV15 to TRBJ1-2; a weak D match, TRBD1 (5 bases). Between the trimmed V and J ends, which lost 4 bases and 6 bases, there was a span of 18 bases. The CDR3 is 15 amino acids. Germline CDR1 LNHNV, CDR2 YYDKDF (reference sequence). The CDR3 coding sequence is TGTGCCACCAGCAACGGGACTCTCAGGGCCCATGGCTACACCTTC. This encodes CATSNGTLRAHGYTF.

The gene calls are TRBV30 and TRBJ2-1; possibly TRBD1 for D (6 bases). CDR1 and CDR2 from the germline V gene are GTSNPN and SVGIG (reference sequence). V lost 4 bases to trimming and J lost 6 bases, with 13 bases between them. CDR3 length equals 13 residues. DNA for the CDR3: TGTGCCTGGAACCTACAGGGAGCCAATGAGCAGTTCTTC. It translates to CAWNLQGANEQFF. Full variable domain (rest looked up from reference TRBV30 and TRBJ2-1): SQTIHQWPATLVQPVGSPLSLECTVEGTSNPNLYWYRQAAGRGLQLLFYSVGIGQISSEVPQNLSASRPQDRQFILSSKKLLLSDSGFYLCAWNLQGANEQFFGPGTRLTVL.

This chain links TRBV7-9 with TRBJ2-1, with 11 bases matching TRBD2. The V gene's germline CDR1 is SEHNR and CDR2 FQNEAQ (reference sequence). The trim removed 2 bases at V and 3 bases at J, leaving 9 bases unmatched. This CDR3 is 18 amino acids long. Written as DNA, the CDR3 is TGTGCCAGCAGCTTAACCGGACTAGCGGGCCCCTACTACAATGAGCAGTTCTTC. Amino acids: CASSLTGLAGPYYNEQFF.

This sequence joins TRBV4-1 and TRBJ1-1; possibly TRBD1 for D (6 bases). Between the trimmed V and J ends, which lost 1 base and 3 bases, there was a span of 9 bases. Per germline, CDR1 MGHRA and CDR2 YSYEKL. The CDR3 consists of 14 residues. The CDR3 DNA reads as TGCGCCAGCAGCCAAGCAGGGGCGTACACTGAAGCTTTCTTT. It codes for CASSQAGAYTEAFF.

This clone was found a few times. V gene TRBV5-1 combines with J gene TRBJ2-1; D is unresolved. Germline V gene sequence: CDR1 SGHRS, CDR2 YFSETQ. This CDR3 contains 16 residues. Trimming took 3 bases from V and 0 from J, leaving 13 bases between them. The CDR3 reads CASSSYAGSSYNEQFF. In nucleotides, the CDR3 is TGCGCCAGCAGCTCATACGCAGGCAGCTCCTACAATGAGCAGTTCTTC.

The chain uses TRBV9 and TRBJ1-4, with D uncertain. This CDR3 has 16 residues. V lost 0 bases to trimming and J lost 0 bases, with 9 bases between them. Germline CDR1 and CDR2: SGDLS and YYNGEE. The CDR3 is CASSVGGGATNEKLFF. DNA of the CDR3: TGTGCCAGCAGCGTAGGTGGAGGTGCAACTAATGAAAAACTGTTTTTT.

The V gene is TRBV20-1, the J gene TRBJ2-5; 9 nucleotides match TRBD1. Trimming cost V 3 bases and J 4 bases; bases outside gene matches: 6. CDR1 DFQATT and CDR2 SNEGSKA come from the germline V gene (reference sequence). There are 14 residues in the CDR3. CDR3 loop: CSASLIQGAETQYF. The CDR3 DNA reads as TGCAGTGCTAGTCTCATACAGGGGGCAGAGACCCAGTACTTC.

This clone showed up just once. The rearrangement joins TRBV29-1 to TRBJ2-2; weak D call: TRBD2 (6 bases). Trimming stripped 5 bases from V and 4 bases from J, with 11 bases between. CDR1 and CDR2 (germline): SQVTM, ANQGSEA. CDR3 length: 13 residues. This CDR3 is CSVRTTLTGELFF. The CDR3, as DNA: TGCAGCGTTCGGACTACGCTCACCGGGGAGCTGTTTTTT.

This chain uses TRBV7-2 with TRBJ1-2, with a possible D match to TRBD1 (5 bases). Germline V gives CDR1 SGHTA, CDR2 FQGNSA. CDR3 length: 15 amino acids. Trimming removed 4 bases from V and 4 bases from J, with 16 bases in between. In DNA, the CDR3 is TGTGCCAGCAGCTACCTCCTGGGGGGTCTCTATGGCTACACCTTC. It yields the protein CASSYLLGGLYGYTF. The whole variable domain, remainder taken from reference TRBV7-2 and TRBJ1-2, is GAGVSQSPSNKVTEKGKDVELRCDPISGHTALYWYRQSLGQGLEFLIYFQGNSAPDKSGLPSDRFSAERTGGSVSTLTIQRTQQEDSAVYLCASSYLLGGLYGYTFGSGTRLTVV.

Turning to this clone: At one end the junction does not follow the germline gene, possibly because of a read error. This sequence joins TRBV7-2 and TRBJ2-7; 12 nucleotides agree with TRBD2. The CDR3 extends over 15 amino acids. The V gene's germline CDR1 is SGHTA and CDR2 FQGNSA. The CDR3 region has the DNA TGTGCCAGCAGCCTAGCGGGGGGGGCCATCTACGAGCAGTACTTC. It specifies CASSLAGGAIYEQYF.

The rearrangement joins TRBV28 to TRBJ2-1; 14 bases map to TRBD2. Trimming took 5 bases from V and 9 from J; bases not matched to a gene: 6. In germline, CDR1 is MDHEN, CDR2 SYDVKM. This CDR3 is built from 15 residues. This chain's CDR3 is CASSETSGRDFEQFF. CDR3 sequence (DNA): TGTGCCAGCAGTGAGACTAGCGGGAGGGATTTTGAGCAGTTCTTC.